This T cell receptor beta chain derives from a study of cytomegalovirus exposure and HLA in healthy donors (TCRdb year 2017). Study-wide context: An earlier analysis of a few hundred of the donors reported 276 Gb of sequence data and some 110 million unique TCR beta sequences obtained from around 180 million T cells. About 280 gigabases of sequencing data and tens of millions of unique TCR sequences made up an early release that covered several hundred HLA-typed donors. The genetic ancestry cluster associated with self-reported Caucasian donors included 80% to 90% of the roughly 400 genotyped donors. The study aimed to test whether signatures of past pathogen exposure could be identified by cataloging public T cell receptors. The study used immunosequencing to profile the T cell repertoires of several hundred subjects and linked those repertoires to cytomegalovirus serostatus. Besides the first cohort of approximately 710 subjects, a separate validation cohort made up of roughly 120 different subjects was used. To predict cytomegalovirus infection status, the study brought together high-throughput TCR immunosequencing, statistical association of individual TCRs with disease status, and machine learning. A later analysis re-analyzed previously published TCR beta repertoires from several hundred donors and added high-resolution HLA genotyping to study TCR occurrence patterns. Rather than using new phenotypic data, the later analysis identified candidate immune exposures from TCR beta sequences and from how often those sequences occurred across donors. In an earlier analysis of 587 of the donors, high-throughput TCR beta sequencing was used to judge whether each TCR beta V gene segment behaved as functional or pseudogenic. Donor age, sex, ethnicity and CMV serostatus were compiled together with the repertoire data. Genome-wide SNP genotypes for about 55% of the roughly 670 donors were used in a later genetic analysis, which treated that subset as a discovery cohort. All discovery cohort repertoires had been generated on a single sequencing platform. Class I and class II HLA loci were covered by the typing at four-digit resolution. Typing coverage differed by locus: A, B, C, DRB1 and DQB1 were typed in about 629-630 donors, DQA1 in about 550, DPA1 in 600 to 610, and DPB1 in 450 to 480. A handful of DR-DQ haplotypes were handled as single units for association and clustering because linkage in the cohort was strong. Among around 400 genotyped donors of the cohort, an average of approximately 240,000 unique TCR beta nucleotide sequences was sequenced per donor, of which 15% to 20% were non-productive.

The library relied on the immunoSEQ multiplex PCR assay. For the multiplex PCR, a mixture combining 60 forward primers for TCR Vbeta segments and 13 reverse primers for TCR Jbeta segments was used. Amplification of the CDR3 region of rearranged TCR beta genes was performed with a multiplex PCR assay on genomic DNA. The Illumina HiSeq System was used to sequence the amplified TCR beta libraries as 87-base-pair reads. The original pipeline was this. A later analysis counted approximately 84 million unique TCR beta chains across the 550 to 750 repertoires, and roughly 11 million of these chains were shared by at least two donors. Raw reads were error-corrected and collapsed into unique sequences with a nearest-neighbor algorithm that merged closely related sequences to remove PCR and sequencing errors. CDR3 sequences were aligned to IMGT reference sequences to assign V, D and J gene segments. For a sequence to be retained, at least a six-nucleotide match to both a V gene segment and a J gene segment was required. A rearrangement was called productive if the CDR3 had no stop codons and remained in frame with V and J, and every other rearrangement was called non-productive. CDR3 was defined by IMGT convention, running from the second conserved V-encoded cysteine to the conserved J-encoded phenylalanine. The earlier analysis of a few hundred of the donors excluded any sequence lacking an unambiguous match to a single V gene segment. In an earlier analysis of approximately 590 of the donors, V segments were called functional above 56.7% productive rearrangements and were called segregating when the between-donor standard deviation exceeded 5%. A statistical classification framework was built to diagnose cytomegalovirus status from the catalog of TCR beta chain sequences. V and J gene assignment, in a later analysis, came from comparing TCR nucleotide sequences with IMGT/GENE-DB human TR gene sequences. Using the TCRdist pipeline, a later analysis assigned CDR3 sequences along with most-parsimonious VDJ recombination scenarios. In a later analysis, every TCR beta chain was defined by the combination of its CDR3 amino acid sequence and its V-gene family, and reads without a unique V-gene family were dropped. A later analysis removed roughly 590 highly shared, low-generation-probability nucleotide sequences to deal with suspected cross-contamination and a sequencing artifact. For each public chain, a later analysis derived a clonal expansion index from normalized ranks of inferred template counts within each repertoire. Generation probabilities in a later analysis came from a VDJ recombination model fitted to out-of-frame rearrangements, and those results were checked against IGoR. A later analysis scored TCR-TCR, TCR-HLA and TCR-CMV co-occurrence with hypergeometric tests, applying a repertoire-size bias correction to TCR pairs. A later analysis estimated false discovery rates by permuting HLA or CMV assignments 20 times. In a later analysis, co-occurring TCRs were grouped using DBSCAN, with TCRdist sequence similarity added in when clustering inside HLA-allele-positive subsets. Repertoires with fewer than 30,000 or more than 120,000 public chains, plus five repertoires with anomalous nucleotide sharing, were excluded from co-occurrence clustering. The table was pulled from immuneACCESS by TCRdb, which kept in-frame rearrangements only. Such tables lose some clones; where checked, under half of the loss comes from unresolved V genes, and the rest has no known cause. V and J calls and clone size are those listed in that table; D and trimming were worked out from the DNA. For this sample there are roughly 98,000 clones; approximately 74% appear just once. The top ten clonotypes cover around 14% of the sample.

Results and caveats for the whole study, not just this receptor: An association between a missense DCLRE1C variant and V-gene and J-gene trimming of TCR beta chains was found in a later genetic analysis and replicated in an independent cohort. It was suggested by the authors that the approach could potentially be generalized to other disease states and immunological phenotypes. In a later analysis, HLA-associated TCR beta chains were found to be more clonally expanded and to have lower generation probabilities than equally common non-associated chains. In a later analysis, most CMV-associated TCR beta chains were found to appear HLA-restricted, with HLA associations seemingly driven largely by CMV exposure. In the study, some 160 TCR beta chains were listed as associated with cytomegalovirus. A further reported finding was that TCR beta sequences accurately predicted the HLA-A and HLA-B alleles for most subjects in the first cohort. Because the 87-base-pair reads could not distinguish some IMGT-functional V segments, including TRBV6-2 and TRBV6-3, those segments were excluded. In an earlier analysis of fewer than 750 of the donors, most TCR beta V segments were observed in productive rearrangements about 90% or about 30% of the time, broadly matching IMGT annotations. Linkage disequilibrium might explain the correlated functional status among segregating V segments, but an unknown experimental factor could not be ruled out. HLA typing was unavailable for some donors at each locus, so association tests used only the typed subset. In a later analysis, several top co-occurrence clusters were reported to appear linked to parvovirus B19, influenza, CMV and Epstein-Barr virus. In a later genetic analysis, fewer N-insertions in productive TCRs were reported among donors in an Asian-associated ancestry cluster than the approximately 710-donor mean. The classifier was reported to diagnose cytomegalovirus status with high specificity and sensitivity in both the original and validation cohorts. This cohort had only TCR beta chains sequenced, and the lack of alpha or paired-chain data limited which features could be detected. Presence/absence analyses assumed roughly uniform sequencing depth across donors, an assumption that may not hold. When HLA alleles, especially DR and DQ, strongly co-occurred, attributing TCR associations to individual alleles was difficult. A later analysis associated about 17,000 TCR beta sequences with specific HLA alleles at a false discovery rate of 0.05. According to a later analysis, TCR association rates differed among HLA loci, with DRB1 alleles showing the most associated TCRs and HLA-C alleles showing the fewest. While some public TCRs were present in many individuals, most TCR sequences turned up only very rarely across donors. The only immune exposure information available for the cohort was CMV serostatus. Fewer than 20 rarely observed V segments, including chromosome 9 orphons, were excluded from the earlier analysis of several hundred of the donors because counts were too low. The sequencing pipeline was judged likely to have produced a cluster of highly shared sequence variants as a technical artifact. In vitro tests confirmed that three of the cytomegalovirus-associated TCR beta chains recognize cytomegalovirus antigens.

CDR1 is given as LNHDA and CDR2 as SQIVND, both from the germline V gene (reference sequence). The CDR3 contains 14 residues, cysteine and phenylalanine counted. The retained sequence is limited to the CDR3, 42 bases, with the frame set at the first base. At the junction V is shortened by 5 bases and J by 2 bases; bases outside the gene matches: 4. With regard to this clone: Its antigen is still unknown. No quality values exist for individual bases; no much larger clone is one base distant.

The cohort was made up of several hundred healthy bone marrow donors. All cohort members were sampled while nominally healthy, although unrecorded immune exposures were likely present. The donor tested CMV seropositive and was one of the 289 seropositive cohort members. Each donor provided a peripheral blood sample, and peripheral blood mononuclear cells were used for TCR beta sequencing. Genomic DNA extraction from the blood cell samples was performed with the Qiagen DNeasy Blood Extraction Kit. The TCR sequence derives from a woman in her seventies in good health and CMV-seropositive. The chain couples TRBV19 to TRBJ2-3, and TRBD1 aligns with 7 junction nucleotides. The sequencing sample was made of PBMCs. The CDR3 region reads CASSLGQPTDTQYF. The bases read TGTGCCAGTAGTTTGGGACAGCCCACAGATACGCAGTATTTT.